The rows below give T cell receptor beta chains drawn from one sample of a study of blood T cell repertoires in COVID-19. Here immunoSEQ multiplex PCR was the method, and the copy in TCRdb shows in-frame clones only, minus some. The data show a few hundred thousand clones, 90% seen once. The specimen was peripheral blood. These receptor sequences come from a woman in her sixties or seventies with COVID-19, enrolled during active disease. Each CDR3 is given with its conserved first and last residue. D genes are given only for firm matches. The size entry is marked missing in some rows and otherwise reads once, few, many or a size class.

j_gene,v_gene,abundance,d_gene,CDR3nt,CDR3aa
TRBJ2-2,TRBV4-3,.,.,TGCGCCAGCAGCCAAGATCTACAGGGTTCCGGGGAGCTGTTTTTT,CASSQDLQGSGELFF
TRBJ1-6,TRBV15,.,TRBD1,TGTGCCACCAGCAGGGAACAGGGGAATTCACCCCTCCACTTT,CATSREQGNSPLHF
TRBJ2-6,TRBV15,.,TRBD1,TGTGCCACCAGCAGAGGACAGGGCTCTGGGGCCAACGTCCTGACTTTC,CATSRGQGSGANVLTF
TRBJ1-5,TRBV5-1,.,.,TGCGCCAGCAGCTTGGATGCAGGGGATGATCAGCCCCAGCATTTT,CASSLDAGDDQPQHF
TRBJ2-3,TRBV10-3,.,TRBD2,TGTGCCATCAGTGAAGCGGGGGGGGACACAGATACGCAGTATTTT,CAISEAGGDTDTQYF
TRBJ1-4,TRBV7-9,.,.,TGTGCCAGCAGCTCGGGGGGCAGGGGTGAAAAACTGTTTTTT,CASSSGGRGEKLFF
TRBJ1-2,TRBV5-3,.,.,TGTGCCAGAAGCCTCCCGGGACTTAAAGGCTACACCTTC,CARSLPGLKGYTF
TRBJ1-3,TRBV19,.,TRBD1,TGTGCCAGTAGACCCAGGGGGACCTCTGGAAACACCATATATTTT,CASRPRGTSGNTIYF
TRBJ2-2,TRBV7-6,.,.,TGTGCCAGCAGCTTCGCAGGAACCGGGGAGCTGTTTTTT,CASSFAGTGELFF
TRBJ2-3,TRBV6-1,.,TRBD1,TGTGCCAGCAGTGAAGCACTGGGGCAGGGGGTCAATACGCAGTATTTT,CASSEALGQGVNTQYF
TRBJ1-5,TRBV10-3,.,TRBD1,TGTGCCATCAGGGGGGACAGTAGCAATCAGCCCCAGCATTTT,CAIRGDSSNQPQHF
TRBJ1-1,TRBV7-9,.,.,TGTGCCAGCAGCTTCTTAAGGGACAAGAACACTGAAGCTTTCTTT,CASSFLRDKNTEAFF
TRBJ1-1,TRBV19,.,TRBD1,TGTGCCAGTAGTCAGGGGGCTTGGGCTGAAGCTTTCTTT,CASSQGAWAEAFF
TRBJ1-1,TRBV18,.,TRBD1,TGTGCCAGCTCACCGGCCACAGGGGTCCTAACTGAAGCTTTCTTT,CASSPATGVLTEAFF
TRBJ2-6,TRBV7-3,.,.,TGTGCCAGCAGCACACTACCACAAACAGGGATAAAACCCGTCTGGGCCAACGTCCTGACTTTC,CASSTLPQTGIKPVWANVLTF
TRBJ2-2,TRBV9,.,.,TGTGCCAGCGTCGGAAGGGGCGGGGAGCTGTTTTTT,CASVGRGGELFF
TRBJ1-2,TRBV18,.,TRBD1,TGTGCCAGCTCACCACTGGAAACAGGGGGCTATGGCTACACCTTC,CASSPLETGGYGYTF
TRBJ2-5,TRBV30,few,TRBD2,TGTGCCTGGAGTTGGGGGGGGCAAGAGACCCAGTACTTC,CAWSWGGQETQYF
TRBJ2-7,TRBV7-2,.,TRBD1,TGTGCCAGCAGCTTAGGGGGGACAGGGGACTACGAGCAGTACTTC,CASSLGGTGDYEQYF
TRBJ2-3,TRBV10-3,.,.,TGTGCCATCAGTGAGGCAGGGGACACAGATACGCAGTATTTT,CAISEAGDTDTQYF
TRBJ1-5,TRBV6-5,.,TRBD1,TGTGCCAGCTGGCCCTTGGGACAGAATCAGCCCCAGCATTTT,CASWPLGQNQPQHF
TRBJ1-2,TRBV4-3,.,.,TGCGCCAGCAGCTGGAGGGAACCTAACTATGGCTACACCTTC,CASSWREPNYGYTF